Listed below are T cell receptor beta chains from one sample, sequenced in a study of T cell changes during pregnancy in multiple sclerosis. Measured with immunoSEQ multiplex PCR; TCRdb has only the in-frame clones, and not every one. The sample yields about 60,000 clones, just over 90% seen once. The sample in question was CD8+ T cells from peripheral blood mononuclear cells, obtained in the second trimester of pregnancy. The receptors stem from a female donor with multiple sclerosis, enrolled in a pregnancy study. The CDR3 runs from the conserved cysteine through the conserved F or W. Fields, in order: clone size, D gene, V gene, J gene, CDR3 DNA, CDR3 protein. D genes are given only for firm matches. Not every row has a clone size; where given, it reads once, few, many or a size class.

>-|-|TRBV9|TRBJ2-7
TGTGCCAGCAGCGTAGACGGGGGAGCCTACGAGCAGTACTTC
CASSVDGGAYEQYF
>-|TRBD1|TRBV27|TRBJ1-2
TGTGCCAGCAGCAGCTGGGACAGGGGCGACTATGGCTACACCTTC
CASSSWDRGDYGYTF
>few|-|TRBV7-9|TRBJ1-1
TGTGCCAGCAGCCAGTACACTGAAGCTTTCTTT
CASSQYTEAFF
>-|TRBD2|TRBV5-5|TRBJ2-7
TGTGCCAGCAGCTTGCGGCTAGCGGGGGCCTACGAGCAGTACTTC
CASSLRLAGAYEQYF
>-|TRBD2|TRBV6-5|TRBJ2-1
TGTGCCAGCAGTCGACTAGCGACACATGAGCAGTTCTTC
CASSRLATHEQFF
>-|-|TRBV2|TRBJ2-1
TGTGCCAGCAGTGAAAAGAGGGCCCCACCTGACAATGAGCAGTTCTTC
CASSEKRAPPDNEQFF
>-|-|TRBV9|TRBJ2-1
TGTGCCAGCAGCCCTGCCTGGGGACGGGAGAATGAGCAGTTCTTC
CASSPAWGRENEQFF
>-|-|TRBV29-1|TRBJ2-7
TGCAGCGTGCCGGGACAACACTACGAGCAGTACTTC
CSVPGQHYEQYF
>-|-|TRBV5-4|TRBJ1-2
TGTGCCAGCAGCCCGGCGGGGGACGGTGAGGGCTTC
CASSPAGDGEGF
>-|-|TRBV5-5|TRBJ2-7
TGTGCCAGCAGCTTCAAGAGAGACGAGCAGTACTTC
CASSFKRDEQYF
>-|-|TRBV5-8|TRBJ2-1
TGTGCCAGCAGCTTGGGGTGGAGGCAGTTCTTC
CASSLGWRQFF
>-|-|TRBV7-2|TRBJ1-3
TGTGCCAGCAGCTTAGCGGGGAGGGGCTCTGGAAACACCATATATTTT
CASSLAGRGSGNTIYF
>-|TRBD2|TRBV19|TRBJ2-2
TGTGCCAGTAGCCCCCTGGGATTCGAGGGAGGGTTCACCGGGGAGCTGTTTTTT
CASSPLGFEGGFTGELFF
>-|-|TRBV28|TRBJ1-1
TGTGCCAGCAGTTTAACTGGGGAGTCTGAAGCTTTCTTT
CASSLTGESEAFF
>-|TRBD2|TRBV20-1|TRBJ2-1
TGCAGTGCTAGAGTCGGGGGGGAGCAGTTCTTC
CSARVGGEQFF
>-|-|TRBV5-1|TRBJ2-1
TGCGCCAGCAGCTTTGGGGGGGCTAATGAGCAGTTCTTC
CASSFGGANEQFF
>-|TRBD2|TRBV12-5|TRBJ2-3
TGTGCTAGTGCTGGGCTGCGGGGCGGGGGTTCGGATACGCAGTATTTT
CASAGLRGGGSDTQYF
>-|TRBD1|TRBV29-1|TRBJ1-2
TGCAGCGTCCCCGTAAGGACAGGGGAAAAGATGGGCTATGGCTACACCTTC
CSVPVRTGEKMGYGYTF
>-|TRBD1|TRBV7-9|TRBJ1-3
TGTGCCAGTCTACCGGGACAGGGGTTAATTTCTGGAAACACCATATATTTT
CASLPGQGLISGNTIYF
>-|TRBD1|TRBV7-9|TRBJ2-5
TGTGCCAGCAGTGGGGACAGGGTGTGGATAGAGACCCAGTACTTC
CASSGDRVWIETQYF
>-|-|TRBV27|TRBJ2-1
TGTGCCAGCAGTTTACTCGGTGGTTTGCGAAATGAGCAGTTCTTC
CASSLLGGLRNEQFF
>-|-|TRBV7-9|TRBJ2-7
TGTGCCAGCAGCTCGAACAGGACATCCTACGAGCAGTACTTC
CASSSNRTSYEQYF
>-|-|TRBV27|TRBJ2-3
TGTGCCAGCAGCGCTCAGGCCGGGACAAATACGCAGTATTTT
CASSAQAGTNTQYF
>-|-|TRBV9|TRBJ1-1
TGTGCCAGCAGCCGCCAGGTGAACACTGAAGCTTTCTTT
CASSRQVNTEAFF
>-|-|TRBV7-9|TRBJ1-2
TGTGCCAGCAGCTTAGTTAAGCAGGGGTCTTATGGCTACACCTTC
CASSLVKQGSYGYTF
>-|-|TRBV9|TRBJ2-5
TGTGCCAGCAGCGTAGAGGGGGGGGGAGAGACCCAGTACTTC
CASSVEGGGETQYF
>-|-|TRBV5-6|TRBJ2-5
TGTGCCAGCAGCTACCAGGGGACCCAAGAGACCCAGTACTTC
CASSYQGTQETQYF
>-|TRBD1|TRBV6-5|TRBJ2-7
TGTGCCAGCAGTTACCCGGGACAGGGAACCTACGAGCAGTACTTC
CASSYPGQGTYEQYF
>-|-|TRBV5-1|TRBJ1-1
TGCGCCAGCAGCTCGGAGGGGAACACTGAAGCTTTCTTT
CASSSEGNTEAFF
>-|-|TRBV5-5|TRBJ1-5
TGTGCCAGCAGCCTGACCTCGGAGGTGGTTCAGCCCCAGCATTTT
CASSLTSEVVQPQHF
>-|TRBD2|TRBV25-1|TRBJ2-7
TGTGCCAGCAGTTACAGCGGGAGCTCCTACGAGCAGTACTTC
CASSYSGSSYEQYF
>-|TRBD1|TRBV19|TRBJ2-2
TGTGCCAGTAGTACCCCGACAGGGAACGCCGGGGAGCTGTTTTTT
CASSTPTGNAGELFF
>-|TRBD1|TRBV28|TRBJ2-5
TGTGCCAGCAGTCTCCCACTACAGGGGTCACACCAAGAGACCCAGTACTTC
CASSLPLQGSHQETQYF
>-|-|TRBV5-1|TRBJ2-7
TGCGCCAGCAGCTTGGACAGATCCTACGAGCAGTACTTC
CASSLDRSYEQYF
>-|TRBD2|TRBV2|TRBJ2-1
TGTGCCAGCGACGGACTAGCGGGAGGGTACAATGAGCAGTTCTTC
CASDGLAGGYNEQFF
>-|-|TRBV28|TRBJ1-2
TGTGCCAGCAGTTTTCAGGGGCAAGACTATGGCTACACCTTC
CASSFQGQDYGYTF
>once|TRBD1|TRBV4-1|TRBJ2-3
TGCGCCAGCAGCCAAGAAAAGAGGACAGGGGGCGATTCCGATACGCAGTATTTT
CASSQEKRTGGDSDTQYF
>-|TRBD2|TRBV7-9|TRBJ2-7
TGTGCCAGCAGCGGGGCGGAGGCGGGGGCCTACGAGCAGTACTTC
CASSGAEAGAYEQYF
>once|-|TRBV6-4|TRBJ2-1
TGTGCAGAAACCTTATCGGACTCCCACTATCCTCCTTACAATGAGCAGTTCTTC
CAETLSDSHYPPYNEQFF
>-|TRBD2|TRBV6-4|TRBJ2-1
TGTGCCAGCAGTGAGGGACTAGCGGGAGTCAATGAGCAGTTCTTC
CASSEGLAGVNEQFF
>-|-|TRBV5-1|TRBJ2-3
TGCGCCAGCAGCTTGCACGGGGAGGCAGATACGCAGTATTTT
CASSLHGEADTQYF
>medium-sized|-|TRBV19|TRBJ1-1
TGTGCCAGTACCCCCGGGGGGTATGTGAATGAAGCTTTCTTT
CASTPGGYVNEAFF
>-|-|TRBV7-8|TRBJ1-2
TGTGCCAGCAGCTTAGGAGGAGTTTCTAACTATGGCTACACCTTC
CASSLGGVSNYGYTF
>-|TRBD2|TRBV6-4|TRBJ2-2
TGTGCCAGCAGTGACCTGTGGCTAGCGGGAGGCTCATACACCGGGGAGCTGTTTTTT
CASSDLWLAGGSYTGELFF
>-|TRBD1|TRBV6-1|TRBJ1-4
TGTGCCAGCAGTGAAGTGTTCCAAGGGACAGCTAATGAAAAACTGTTTTTT
CASSEVFQGTANEKLFF